Presented here are 13 T cell receptor beta chains from one specimen sequenced in a study of blood T cell repertoires in COVID-19. Clones were read by immunoSEQ multiplex PCR, and TCRdb kept only the in-frame ones, dropping some. The repertoire has around 160,000 clones, about 81% of them found once; the top ten carry 8% to 13%. Sample: peripheral blood. All receptors come from a man aged 60-69 years with active or convalescent COVID-19.

J is TRBJ1-2 and V is TRBV28, with 7 bases matching TRBD1. From germline, CDR1 is MDHEN and CDR2 SYDVKM. The CDR3 totals 14 residues. Trimming cost V 10 bases and J 4 bases; bases outside gene matches: 12. The CDR3 is CAITGQTSGYGYTF. CDR3 sequence (DNA): TGTGCCATAACGGGACAGACTTCCGGCTATGGCTACACCTTC.

This clone was recorded only once. J is TRBJ1-2 and V is TRBV10-1, with D perhaps matching TRBD1 (6 bases). Germline V gives CDR1 WNHNN, CDR2 SYGVQD (reference sequence). The CDR3 is 17 amino acids. The germline V and J ends were trimmed by 9 bases and 1 base, with 24 bases remaining between them. This CDR3 reads CARSCRGRREGNYGYTF. Written as DNA, the CDR3 is TGCGCCAGGTCCTGTAGGGGGAGGAGGGAGGGTAACTATGGCTACACCTTC.

This chain uses TRBV5-1 with TRBJ2-7, with 8 bases fitting TRBD1. This CDR3 region has 13 residues. In germline, CDR1 is SGHRS, CDR2 YFSETQ. Trimming cost V 4 bases and J 3 bases; bases outside gene matches: 3. This CDR3 is CASSRGQGYEQYF. In nucleotides, the CDR3 is TGCGCCAGCAGCCGTGGACAGGGCTACGAGCAGTACTTC.

The chain links TRBV2 to TRBJ1-1; D gene unclear. This CDR3 has 12 residues. Germline assignment: CDR1 SNHLY and CDR2 FYNNEI. Deletions cut 6 bases from V and 6 bases from J, with 11 bases between. The CDR3 reads CASRDFISEAFF. In DNA form, the CDR3 reads TGTGCCAGCAGGGACTTTATCTCTGAAGCTTTCTTT.

V gene TRBV5-1 combines with J gene TRBJ1-6; the match to TRBD1 covers 11 bases. Germline V gene sequence: CDR1 SGHRS, CDR2 YFSETQ. The CDR3 length is 14 residues. After removal of 6 bases from V and 12 bases from J, the junction contained 8 bases not matched to a gene. The DNA of the CDR3 is TGCGCCAGCACCTGGGGACAGGGGGGCGGACCCCTCCACTTT. Encoded protein: CASTWGQGGGPLHF.

The J gene is TRBJ2-6, the V gene TRBV19, with 7 bases lining up with TRBD1. Germline V lookup: CDR1 LNHDA, CDR2 SQIVND (reference sequence). This CDR3 region has 16 residues. Losses at the gene ends were 1 base for V and 1 base for J; bases not matched to a gene: 1. The CDR3 sequence: CASSIARGSGANVLTF. CDR3 DNA: TGTGCCAGTAGTATAGCCAGGGGGTCTGGGGCCAACGTCCTGACTTTC.

The genes are TRBV9 and TRBJ2-1, with 13 bases matching TRBD2. The CDR3 loop spans 17 amino acids. Germline CDR1 SGDLS, CDR2 YYNGEE. Losses at the gene ends were 1 base for V and 3 bases for J; bases not matched to a gene: 4. The DNA of the CDR3 is TGTGCCAGCAGCGTAACTAGCGGGGGGGCGTTCTACAATGAGCAGTTCTTC. Residues: CASSVTSGGAFYNEQFF.

The chain employs TRBV7-9 and TRBJ1-6, with TRBD1 matching over 8 bases. The CDR3 runs 16 residues. From germline, CDR1 is SEHNR and CDR2 FQNEAQ (reference sequence). J was trimmed by 10 bases and V by 1 base; bases with no gene match: 9. The CDR3: CASSLVAGQGSSPLHF. CDR3 coding DNA: TGTGCCAGCAGCTTAGTTGCTGGACAGGGTTCCTCACCCCTCCACTTT.

This chain joins TRBV19 and TRBJ1-5; 8 bases line up with TRBD1. Germline loops: CDR1 LNHDA, CDR2 SQIVND (reference sequence). This CDR3 region has 15 residues. V trimming: 7 bases; J trimming: 4 bases; junction bases outside the gene matches: 9. Here the CDR3 DNA reads TGTGCCAGTACAGAGACAGGGGAGGGTAATCAGCCCCAGCATTTT. Translating it yields CASTETGEGNQPQHF.

The chain carries TRBV6-5 and TRBJ1-5; possible D gene TRBD1, 5 bases. The CDR3 is 15 residues long. The germline gives CDR1 MNHEY, CDR2 SVGAGI. Trimming took 6 bases from V and 11 from J, leaving 23 bases between them. The CDR3 coding sequence is TGTGCCAGCAGGGGAACACGGGAGGGGAATCAAGCCCAGCATTTT. It specifies CASRGTREGNQAQHF.

The V and J genes are TRBV12-3 or TRBV12-4 and TRBJ1-2; D not resolved. Deletions cut 3 bases from V and 3 bases from J, with 5 bases between. The CDR3 has 12 amino acids. The CDR3 bases are TGTGCCAGCAGTTTCCGGGACTATGGCTACACCTTC. It specifies CASSFRDYGYTF.

This clone came up once. The genes are TRBV9 and TRBJ2-2, with 9 positions matching TRBD2. The J segment lost 5 bases and the V segment lost 0 bases, leaving 5 bases of the junction unmatched. The CDR3 runs to 16 residues. The germline V gene has CDR1 SGDLS and CDR2 YYNGEE. In nucleotides, the CDR3 is TGTGCCAGCAGCGTAGTATTAGCGGGAGATACCGGGGAGCTGTTTTTT. It codes for CASSVVLAGDTGELFF. The full variable domain, in which reference TRBV9 and TRBJ2-2 provide the parts outside the CDR3, is DSGVTQTPKHLITATGQRVTLRCSPRSGDLSVYWYQQSLDQGLQFLIQYYNGEERAKGNILERFSAQQFPDLHSELNLSSLELGDSALYFCASSVVLAGDTGELFFGEGSRLTVL.

The DNA for the CDR3 is TGTGCCAGCAGCCTCGGACTAGCGGGGGTGGATACGCAGTATTTT. It is translated as CASSLGLAGVDTQYF. This chain links TRBV3-1 (or the pseudogene TRBV3-2) with TRBJ2-3; 13 bases match TRBD2. Per germline, CDR1 LGHDT and CDR2 YNNKEL (reference sequence). Germline trimming cut 4 bases from V and 6 bases from J; bases unmatched to any gene: 4. This CDR3 comprises 15 residues.